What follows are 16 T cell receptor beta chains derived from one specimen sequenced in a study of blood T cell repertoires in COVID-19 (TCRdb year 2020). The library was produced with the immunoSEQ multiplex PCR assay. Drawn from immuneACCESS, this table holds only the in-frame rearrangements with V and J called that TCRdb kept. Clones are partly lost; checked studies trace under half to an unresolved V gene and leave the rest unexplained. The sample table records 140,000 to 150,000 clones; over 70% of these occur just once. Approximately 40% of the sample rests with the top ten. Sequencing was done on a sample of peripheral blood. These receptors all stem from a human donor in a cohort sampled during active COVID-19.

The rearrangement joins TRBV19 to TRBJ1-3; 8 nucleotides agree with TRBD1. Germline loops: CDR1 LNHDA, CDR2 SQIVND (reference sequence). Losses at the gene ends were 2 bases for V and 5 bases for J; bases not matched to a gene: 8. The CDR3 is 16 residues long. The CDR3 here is CASSIWAGGRRNTIYF. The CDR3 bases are TGTGCCAGTAGTATATGGGCAGGGGGCCGGAGAAACACCATATATTTT. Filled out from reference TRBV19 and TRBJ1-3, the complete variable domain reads DGGITQSPKYLFRKEGQNVTLSCEQNLNHDAMYWYRQDPGQGLRLIYYSQIVNDFQKGDIAEGYSVSREKKESFPLTVTSAQKNPTAFYLCASSIWAGGRRNTIYFGEGSWLTVV.

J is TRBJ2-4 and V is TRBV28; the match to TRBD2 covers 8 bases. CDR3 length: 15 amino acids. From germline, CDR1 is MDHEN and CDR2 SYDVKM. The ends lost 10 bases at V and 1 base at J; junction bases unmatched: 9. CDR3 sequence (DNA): TGTGCCACCGCCTCGGGCGGGAGGGCCAAAAACATTCAGTACTTC. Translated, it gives CATASGGRAKNIQYF.

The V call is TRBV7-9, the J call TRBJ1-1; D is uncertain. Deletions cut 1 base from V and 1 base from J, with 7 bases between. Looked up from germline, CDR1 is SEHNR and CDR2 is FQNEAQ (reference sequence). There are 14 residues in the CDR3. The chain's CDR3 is CASSLGGGNTEAFF. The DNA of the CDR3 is TGTGCCAGCAGCTTAGGAGGCGGGAACACTGAAGCTTTCTTT.

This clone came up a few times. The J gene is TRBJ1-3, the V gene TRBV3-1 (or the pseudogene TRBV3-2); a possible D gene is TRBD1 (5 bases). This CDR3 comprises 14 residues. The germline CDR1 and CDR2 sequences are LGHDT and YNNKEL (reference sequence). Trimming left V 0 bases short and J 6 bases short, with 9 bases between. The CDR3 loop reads CASSQESGVNTIYF. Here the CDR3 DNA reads TGTGCCAGCAGCCAAGAATCGGGGGTAAACACCATATATTTT.

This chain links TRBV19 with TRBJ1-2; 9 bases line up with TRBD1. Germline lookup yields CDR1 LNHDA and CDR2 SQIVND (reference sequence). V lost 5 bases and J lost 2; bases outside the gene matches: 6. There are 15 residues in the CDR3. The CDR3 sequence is CASSSAGTGNYGYTF. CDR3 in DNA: TGTGCCAGTAGTTCGGCCGGGACAGGGAACTATGGCTACACCTTC.

CDR3 nucleotides: TGTGCCAGCAGCTCAGGACGGGAGGGGAACAGAAACTATGAGGAGCAGTACTTC. It translates to CASSSGREGNRNYEEQYF. V usage is TRBV9 and J usage is TRBJ2-7, with TRBD2 matching over 8 bases. With V trimmed by 4 bases and J by 7 bases, 22 bases remained unmatched. The CDR3 totals 18 residues. CDR1 is SGDLS, CDR2 YYNGEE, per germline.

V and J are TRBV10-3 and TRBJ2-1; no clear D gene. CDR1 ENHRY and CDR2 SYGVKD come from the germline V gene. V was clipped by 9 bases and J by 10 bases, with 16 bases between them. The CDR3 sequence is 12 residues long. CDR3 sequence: CAIQRPPGEQFF. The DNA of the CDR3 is TGTGCCATACAACGGCCCCCCGGGGAGCAGTTCTTC.

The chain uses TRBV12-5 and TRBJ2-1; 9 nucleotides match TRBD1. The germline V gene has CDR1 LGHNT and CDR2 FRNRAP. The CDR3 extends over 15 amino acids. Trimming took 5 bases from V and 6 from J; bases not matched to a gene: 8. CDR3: CASGGRDRVRNEQFF. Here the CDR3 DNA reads TGTGCTAGTGGTGGCCGGGACAGGGTCCGCAATGAGCAGTTCTTC.

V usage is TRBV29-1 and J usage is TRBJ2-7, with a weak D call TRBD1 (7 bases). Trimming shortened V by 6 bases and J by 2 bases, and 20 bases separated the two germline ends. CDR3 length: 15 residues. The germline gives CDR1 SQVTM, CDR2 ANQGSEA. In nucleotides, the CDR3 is TGCAGCGTGGGGGGCCGGGACAGTGGGACCTACGAGCAGTACTTC. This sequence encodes CSVGGRDSGTYEQYF.

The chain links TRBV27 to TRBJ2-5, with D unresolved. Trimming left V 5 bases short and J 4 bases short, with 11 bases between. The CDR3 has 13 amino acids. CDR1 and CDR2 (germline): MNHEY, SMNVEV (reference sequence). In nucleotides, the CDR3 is TGTGCCAGCAGTGCCAGACTTGGAGAGACCCAGTACTTC. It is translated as CASSARLGETQYF.

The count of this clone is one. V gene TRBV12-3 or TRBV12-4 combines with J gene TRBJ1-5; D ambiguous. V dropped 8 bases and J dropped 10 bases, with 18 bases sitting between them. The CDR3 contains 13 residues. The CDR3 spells CASVANLVGPQHF. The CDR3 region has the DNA TGTGCCAGCGTAGCGAACCTAGTAGGACCCCAGCATTTT.

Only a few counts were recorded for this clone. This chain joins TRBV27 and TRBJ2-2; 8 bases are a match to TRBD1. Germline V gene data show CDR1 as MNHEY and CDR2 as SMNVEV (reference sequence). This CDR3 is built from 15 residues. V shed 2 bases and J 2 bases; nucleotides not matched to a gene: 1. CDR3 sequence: CASSLGQGNTGELFF. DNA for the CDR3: TGTGCCAGCAGTTTAGGACAGGGAAACACCGGGGAGCTGTTTTTT.

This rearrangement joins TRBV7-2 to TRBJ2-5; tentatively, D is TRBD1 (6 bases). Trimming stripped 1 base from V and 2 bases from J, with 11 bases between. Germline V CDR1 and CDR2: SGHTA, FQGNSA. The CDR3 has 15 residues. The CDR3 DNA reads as TGTGCCAGCAGCTTAGTTGGACAGCAACAAGAGACCCAGTACTTC. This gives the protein CASSLVGQQQETQYF.

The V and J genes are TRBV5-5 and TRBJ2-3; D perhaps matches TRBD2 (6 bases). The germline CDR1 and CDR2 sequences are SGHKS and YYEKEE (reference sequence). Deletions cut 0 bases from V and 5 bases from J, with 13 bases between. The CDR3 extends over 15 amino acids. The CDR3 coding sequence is TGTGCCAGCAGCTTGGTGGAGTTCGGGGGAGATACGCAGTATTTT. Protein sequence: CASSLVEFGGDTQYF.

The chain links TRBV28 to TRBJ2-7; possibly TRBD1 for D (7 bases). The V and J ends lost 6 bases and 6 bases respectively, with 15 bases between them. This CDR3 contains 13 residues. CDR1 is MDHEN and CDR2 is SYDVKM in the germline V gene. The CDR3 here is CASSGGGIGEQYV. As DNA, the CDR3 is TGTGCCAGCAGCGGAGGGGGCATCGGCGAGCAGTACGTC.

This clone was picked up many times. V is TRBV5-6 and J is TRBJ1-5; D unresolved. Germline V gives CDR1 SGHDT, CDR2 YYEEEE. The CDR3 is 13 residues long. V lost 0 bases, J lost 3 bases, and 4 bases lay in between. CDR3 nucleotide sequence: TGTGCCAGCAGCTTGGGGCCCAATCAGCCCCAGCATTTT. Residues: CASSLGPNQPQHF.